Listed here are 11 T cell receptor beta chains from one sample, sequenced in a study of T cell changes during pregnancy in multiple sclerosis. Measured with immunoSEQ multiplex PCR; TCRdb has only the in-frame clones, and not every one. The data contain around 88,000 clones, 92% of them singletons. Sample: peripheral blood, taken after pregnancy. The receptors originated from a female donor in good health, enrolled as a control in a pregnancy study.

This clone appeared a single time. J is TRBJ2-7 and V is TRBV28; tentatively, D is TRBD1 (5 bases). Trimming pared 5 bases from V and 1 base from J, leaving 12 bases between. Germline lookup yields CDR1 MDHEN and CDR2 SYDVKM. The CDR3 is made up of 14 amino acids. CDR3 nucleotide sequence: TGTGCCAGCAGTGACAGCAAAATTTCCTACGAGCAGTACTTC. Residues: CASSDSKISYEQYF.

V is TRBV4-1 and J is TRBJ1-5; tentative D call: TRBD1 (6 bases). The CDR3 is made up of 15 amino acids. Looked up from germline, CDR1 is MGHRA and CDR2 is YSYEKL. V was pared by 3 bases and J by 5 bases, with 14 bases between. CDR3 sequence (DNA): TGCGCCAGCAGCCAGGGACACCTAGGGCATCAGCCCCAGCATTTT. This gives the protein CASSQGHLGHQPQHF.

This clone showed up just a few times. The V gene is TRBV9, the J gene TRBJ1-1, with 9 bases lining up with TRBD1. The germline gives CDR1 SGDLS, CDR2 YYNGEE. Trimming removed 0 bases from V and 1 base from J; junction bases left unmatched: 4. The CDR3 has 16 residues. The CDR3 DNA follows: TGTGCCAGCAGCGTAGGGGCGACAGGGGGGAACACTGAAGCTTTCTTT. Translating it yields CASSVGATGGNTEAFF.

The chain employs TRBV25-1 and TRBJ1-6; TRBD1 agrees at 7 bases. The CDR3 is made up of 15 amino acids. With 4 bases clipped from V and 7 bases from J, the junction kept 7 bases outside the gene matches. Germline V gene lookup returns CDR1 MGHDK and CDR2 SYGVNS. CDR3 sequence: CASSAGTVGNSPLHF. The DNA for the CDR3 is TGTGCCAGCAGTGCTGGGACAGTCGGCAATTCACCCCTCCACTTT.

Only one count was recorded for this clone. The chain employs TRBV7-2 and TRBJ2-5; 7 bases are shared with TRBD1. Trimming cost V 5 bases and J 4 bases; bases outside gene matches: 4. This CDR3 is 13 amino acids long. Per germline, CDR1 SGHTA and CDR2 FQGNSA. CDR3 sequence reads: CASSPNRGETQYF. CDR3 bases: TGTGCCAGCAGCCCAAACAGGGGAGAGACCCAGTACTTC.

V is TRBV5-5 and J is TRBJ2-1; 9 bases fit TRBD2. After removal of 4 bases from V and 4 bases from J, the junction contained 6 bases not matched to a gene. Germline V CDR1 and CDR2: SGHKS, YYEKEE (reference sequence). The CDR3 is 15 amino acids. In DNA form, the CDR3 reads TGTGCCAGCAGCCGGGGACTAGCTGAATACAATGAGCAGTTCTTC. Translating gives CASSRGLAEYNEQFF.

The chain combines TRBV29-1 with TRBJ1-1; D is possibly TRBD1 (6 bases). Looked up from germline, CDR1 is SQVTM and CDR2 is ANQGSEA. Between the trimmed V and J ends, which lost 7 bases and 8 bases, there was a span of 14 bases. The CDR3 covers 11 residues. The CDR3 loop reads CSGGTGTEAFF. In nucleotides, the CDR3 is TGCAGCGGCGGTACCGGGACAGAAGCTTTCTTT.

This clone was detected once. DNA of the CDR3: TGTGCCAGCAGCCAATGGACAGGGGCGAACTATGGCTACACCTTC. Translation: CASSQWTGANYGYTF. The V and J genes are TRBV4-2 and TRBJ1-2; the match to TRBD1 covers 9 bases. V shed 2 bases and J 2 bases; nucleotides not matched to a gene: 3. The germline CDR1 and CDR2 sequences are LGHNA and YNFKEQ. The CDR3 spans 15 residues.

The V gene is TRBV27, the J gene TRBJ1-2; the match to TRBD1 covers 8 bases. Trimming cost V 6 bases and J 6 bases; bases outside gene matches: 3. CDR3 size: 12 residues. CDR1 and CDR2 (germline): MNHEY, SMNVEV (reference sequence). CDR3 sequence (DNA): TGTGCCAGCAGCACAGGGGGAAATGGCTACACCTTC. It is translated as CASSTGGNGYTF.

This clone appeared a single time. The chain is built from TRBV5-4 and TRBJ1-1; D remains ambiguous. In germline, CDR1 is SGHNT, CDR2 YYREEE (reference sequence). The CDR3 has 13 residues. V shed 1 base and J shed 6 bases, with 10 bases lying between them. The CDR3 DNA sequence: TGTGCCAGCAGCTTGTTGCCGGTGTCTGAAGCTTTCTTT. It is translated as CASSLLPVSEAFF.

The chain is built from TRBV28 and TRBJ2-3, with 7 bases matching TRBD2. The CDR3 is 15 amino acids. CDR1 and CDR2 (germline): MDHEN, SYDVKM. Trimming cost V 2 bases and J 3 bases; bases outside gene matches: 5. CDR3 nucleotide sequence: TGTGCCAGCAGTTTAGGGGAGGGGCGTACAGATACGCAGTATTTT. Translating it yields CASSLGEGRTDTQYF.